These 15 T cell receptor beta chains came from one sample sequenced in a study of identical twins. TCRdb used MiXCR to reprocess the 5' RACE reads, holding one entry per CDR3 protein. The sample has about 210,000 distinct CDR3 sequences, approximately 9% seen once. Sequencing input: memory (CD45RO+) T cells sorted from blood. The receptors stem from a young woman in good health.

This clonotype came up once. This chain connects TRBV6-1 to TRBJ2-2; the D call may be TRBD1 or TRBD2 (6 bases each). V shed 6 bases and J shed 2 bases, with 13 bases lying between them. Germline loops: CDR1 MNHNS, CDR2 SASEGT. This CDR3 is 15 amino acids long. CDR3 protein: CASSRGGQNTGELFF. The CDR3, as DNA: TGTGCCAGCAGCCGTGGGGGGCAAAACACCGGGGAGCTGTTTTTT.

On this clonotype: Mismatch with germline at one junction end may stem from a read error. The rearrangement links TRBV25-1 to TRBJ2-1; TRBD2 matches 9 bases. CDR1 MGHDK and CDR2 SYGVNS come from the germline V gene. The CDR3 has 15 amino acids. CDR3 sequence (DNA): TGTGCCAGCGCCCCCGTGGGACTAGCCGCTGCGGCGGTAGTCTTC. It encodes CASAPVGLAAAAVVF.

This clonotype has a handful of counts. The chain is built from TRBV6-5 and TRBJ2-7; TRBD2 matches at 7 bases. The CDR3 length is 12 residues. Germline V gene lookup returns CDR1 MNHEY and CDR2 SVGAGI. The ends lost 7 bases at V and 6 bases at J; junction bases unmatched: 6. CDR3 region: CASTSGDLEQYF. The CDR3 DNA reads as TGTGCCAGCACCAGCGGGGATCTCGAGCAGTACTTC.

The chain has TRBV10-3 and TRBJ2-5; D unclear. The CDR3 extends over 13 amino acids. The germline CDR1 and CDR2 sequences are ENHRY and SYGVKD. Between the trimmed V and J ends, which lost 6 bases and 1 base, there was a span of 9 bases. CDR3 nucleotide sequence: TGTGCCATCAGGGACCCGATCCAAGAGACCCAGTACTTC. Amino acids: CAIRDPIQETQYF.

This clonotype has more than one count but fewer than ten. V gene TRBV7-8 combines with J gene TRBJ2-1; tentatively, D is TRBD1 or TRBD2 (5 bases each). Trimming cost V 5 bases and J 5 bases, with 13 bases left between them. The CDR3 totals 14 residues. The germline V gene has CDR1 SGHVS and CDR2 FQNEAQ. The CDR3 spells CASSTGTVHNEQFF. In DNA, the CDR3 is TGTGCCAGCAGCACCGGGACCGTCCACAATGAGCAGTTCTTC.

The chain recombines TRBV18 with TRBJ2-5, with D perhaps assigned TRBD1 or TRBD2 (5 bases each). V was clipped by 4 bases and J by 5 bases, with 14 bases between them. Germline CDR1 and CDR2: KGHSH and LQKENI. The length of the CDR3 is 14 residues. The CDR3 DNA reads as TGTGCCAGCTCACGGGCCGGGGCCATCGAGACCCAGTACTTC. This gives the protein CASSRAGAIETQYF.

The table lists this clonotype with many counts. V gene TRBV7-9 combines with J gene TRBJ2-3; D may be TRBD2 (6 bases). The CDR3 length is 12 residues. In germline, CDR1 is SEHNR, CDR2 FQNEAQ (reference sequence). V dropped 11 bases and J dropped 6 bases, with 15 bases sitting between them. The CDR3 here is CALGGSGDTQYF. CDR3 nucleotide sequence: TGTGCCCTAGGAGGGAGTGGGGATACGCAGTATTTT.

The chain is built from TRBV12-3 or TRBV12-4 and TRBJ1-6, with D perhaps TRBD1 (5 bases). V lost 1 base and J lost 4, with 11 bases in between. This CDR3 comprises 16 residues. CDR3 in DNA: TGTGCCAGCAGTTTAGTTCCGGGGGATTATAATTCACCCCTCCACTTT. This encodes CASSLVPGDYNSPLHF.

This clonotype was counted many times. The chain has TRBV5-1 and TRBJ2-1, with TRBD1 matching over 8 bases. Trimming cost V 1 base and J 7 bases; bases outside gene matches: 7. Germline values: CDR1 SGHRS, CDR2 YFSETQ. The CDR3 spans 15 residues. The CDR3 is CASSLSAGGWNEQFF. DNA of the CDR3: TGCGCCAGCAGCTTGTCGGCAGGGGGCTGGAATGAGCAGTTCTTC.

There are a few counts of this clonotype. This chain connects TRBV4-1 to TRBJ1-2; maybe TRBD1 (6 bases). The V gene's germline CDR1 is MGHRA and CDR2 YSYEKL. V lost 1 base, J lost 4 bases, and 13 bases lay in between. This CDR3 spans 15 amino acids. The CDR3 sequence is CASSQGGAVSYGYTF. The CDR3 DNA follows: TGCGCCAGCAGCCAAGGGGGGGCTGTGAGCTATGGCTACACCTTC.

This clonotype was found a few times. This sequence joins TRBV5-5 and TRBJ2-3, with D hard to call. The germline CDR1 and CDR2 sequences are SGHKS and YYEKEE (reference sequence). The V gene lost 4 bases and the J gene lost 0 bases, with 12 bases spanning the gap. The CDR3 length is 15 residues. The CDR3 sequence is CASSTTGYSTDTQYF. The CDR3 nucleotides are TGTGCCAGCAGCACCACGGGCTATAGCACAGATACGCAGTATTTT. Full variable domain (missing parts from reference TRBV5-5 and TRBJ2-3): DAGVTQSPTHLIKTRGQQVTLRCSPISGHKSVSWYQQVLGQGPQFIFQYYEKEERGRGNFPDRFSARQFPNYSSELNVNALLLGDSALYLCASSTTGYSTDTQYFGPGTRLTVL.

This clonotype was picked up a small number of times. V usage is TRBV7-9 and J usage is TRBJ2-3, with D perhaps TRBD1 or TRBD2 (7 bases each). The V gene lost 1 base and the J gene lost 3 bases, with 14 bases spanning the gap. Germline CDR1 and CDR2: SEHNR and FQNEAQ (reference sequence). The CDR3 runs 16 residues. CDR3 nucleotide sequence: TGTGCCAGCAGCTTAGGCTCAGGGGGGGCGACAGATACGCAGTATTTT. It yields the protein CASSLGSGGATDTQYF.

This rearrangement joins TRBV12-3 or TRBV12-4 to TRBJ2-1; 9 nucleotides match TRBD1. Germline trimming cut 10 bases from V and 5 bases from J; bases unmatched to any gene: 9. The CDR3 loop spans 14 amino acids. In nucleotides, the CDR3 is TGTGCCACCATACAGGGGGCGATGAACAATGAGCAGTTCTTC. Translating gives CATIQGAMNNEQFF.

The genes are TRBV5-1 and TRBJ2-6, with D uncertain. The germline V gene has CDR1 SGHRS and CDR2 YFSETQ. The CDR3 extends over 15 amino acids. The V gene lost 1 base and the J gene lost 7 bases, with 12 bases spanning the gap. The CDR3 loop is CASSLPQDQANVLTF. CDR3 bases: TGCGCCAGCAGCTTGCCGCAGGATCAAGCCAACGTCCTGACTTTC.

The sample holds a few counts of this clonotype. This chain uses TRBV7-3 with TRBJ2-5; 8 bases align to TRBD2. This CDR3 contains 15 residues. The germline V gene encodes CDR1 SGHTA and CDR2 FQGTGA. V dropped 2 bases and J dropped 5; count of bases not matched to a gene: 7. This CDR3 is CASSLGSAGAETQYF. As DNA, the CDR3 is TGTGCCAGCAGCTTAGGTTCAGCGGGGGCGGAGACCCAGTACTTC.